Following are 24 T cell receptor beta chains from one sample sequenced in a study of T cell repertoires in cytomegalovirus infection. TCRdb re-called the reads with MiXCR, one entry per CDR3 protein. The sample holds some 600,000 distinct CDR3 sequences, 20% to 25% seen once. Sequenced sample: CD8+ T cells from PBMCs. These receptor sequences come from a human donor in good health (CMV status not recorded). Some clones in this sample may be carry-over from other donors' samples.

The chain is built from TRBV28 and TRBJ2-5; unclear D gene. This CDR3 comprises 15 residues. Trimming took off 5 bases at V and 4 bases at J, with 17 bases between the two ends. The V gene's germline CDR1 is MDHEN and CDR2 SYDVKM. The CDR3 bases are TGTGCCAGCAGTCCAACCCTAAGTTATGGAGAGACCCAGTACTTC. Amino acid sequence: CASSPTLSYGETQYF.

This clonotype came up many times. The chain joins TRBV6-5 to TRBJ1-1; 8 positions match TRBD1. Germline CDR1 and CDR2: MNHEY and SVGAGI. J was trimmed by 3 bases and V by 3 bases; bases with no gene match: 6. There are 15 residues in the CDR3. CDR3 bases: TGTGCCAGCAGTTATCATGGACAGGGCGACACTGAAGCTTTCTTT. This codes for CASSYHGQGDTEAFF.

This clonotype showed up just a few times. This chain links TRBV7-9 with TRBJ1-1; D is ambiguous. The germline V and J ends were trimmed by 5 bases and 2 bases, with 12 bases remaining between them. The CDR3 runs to 14 residues. Looked up from germline, CDR1 is SEHNR and CDR2 is FQNEAQ (reference sequence). CDR3 in DNA: TGTGCCAGCAGCCCCCGGGCAGGCAACACTGAAGCTTTCTTT. It is translated as CASSPRAGNTEAFF.

This clonotype has a count of ten or more. The rearrangement joins TRBV28 to TRBJ2-3; D possibly corresponds to TRBD2 (5 bases). Germline values: CDR1 MDHEN, CDR2 SYDVKM. V was pared by 5 bases and J by 2 bases, with 8 bases between. This CDR3 region has 13 residues. The DNA for the CDR3 is TGTGCCAGCAGTGAGGGAGTCACAGATACGCAGTATTTT. Protein: CASSEGVTDTQYF.

This clonotype was seen many times. V gene TRBV7-2 combines with J gene TRBJ2-1; 9 bases agree with TRBD2. Trimming removed 0 bases from V and 5 bases from J; junction bases left unmatched: 2. From germline, CDR1 is SGHTA and CDR2 FQGNSA. CDR3 size: 15 residues. CDR3 nucleotide sequence: TGTGCCAGCAGCTTAGCTAGCGGGGGCCACAATGAGCAGTTCTTC. This sequence encodes CASSLASGGHNEQFF.

This clonotype was seen only once. The chain joins TRBV20-1 to TRBJ2-3; a weak D match, TRBD1 (5 bases). The CDR3 consists of 12 residues. V dropped 7 bases and J dropped 0 bases, with 8 bases sitting between them. The germline V gene encodes CDR1 DFQATT and CDR2 SNEGSKA (reference sequence). This CDR3 is CSVGPSTDTQYF. Written as DNA, the CDR3 is TGCAGTGTGGGGCCTAGCACAGATACGCAGTATTTT.

V and J are TRBV4-2 and TRBJ2-5; a weak D match, TRBD2 (6 bases). This CDR3 region has 16 residues. Germline CDR1 reads LGHNA; CDR2 reads YNFKEQ. V shed 2 bases and J shed 0 bases, with 13 bases lying between them. This CDR3 is CASSQPGDLYQETQYF. The CDR3 nucleotides are TGTGCCAGCAGCCAACCCGGGGACTTGTACCAAGAGACCCAGTACTTC.

This clonotype was seen more than once but under ten times. The chain's CDR3 is CASSSGQGARQPQHF. CDR3 coding DNA: TGTGCCAGCAGCTCCGGACAGGGGGCTCGACAGCCCCAGCATTTT. V is TRBV7-9 and J is TRBJ1-5; the match to TRBD1 covers 11 bases. The CDR3 extends over 15 amino acids. Trimming removed 4 bases from V and 7 bases from J; junction bases left unmatched: 6. The germline CDR1 and CDR2 sequences are SEHNR and FQNEAQ (reference sequence).

V gene TRBV12-3 or TRBV12-4 combines with J gene TRBJ2-7, with 7 bases that match TRBD1. V was clipped by 5 bases and J by 0 bases; unmatched bases: 4. This CDR3 comprises 14 residues. The DNA of the CDR3 is TGTGCCAGCAGTCCCTGGGACAGCTCCTACGAGCAGTACGTC. Its translation is CASSPWDSSYEQYV.

The gene calls are TRBV27 and TRBJ2-7, with D uncertain. The germline gives CDR1 MNHEY, CDR2 SMNVEV (reference sequence). CDR3 size: 14 residues. Trimming cost V 0 bases and J 3 bases, with 9 bases left between them. The CDR3 spells CASSLSPGHYEQYF. CDR3 nucleotides: TGTGCCAGCAGTTTATCCCCTGGGCACTACGAGCAGTACTTC.

There are many counts of this clonotype. This sequence joins TRBV14 and TRBJ2-7; D is possibly TRBD1 or TRBD2 (5 bases each). V was clipped by 5 bases and J by 2 bases, with 25 bases between them. Germline loops: CDR1 SGHDN, CDR2 FVKESK. CDR3 length: 18 amino acids. The CDR3 loop is CASSDRDRDKRYPYEQYV. As DNA, the CDR3 is TGTGCCAGCAGCGACCGGGACCGAGACAAACGGTACCCCTACGAGCAGTACGTC.

A note on this clonotype: With a much larger clone just one base away, this may be a read error. The genes are TRBV7-6 and TRBJ2-1; weak D call: TRBD2 (5 bases). Per germline, CDR1 SGHVS and CDR2 FNYEAQ. Trimming took 1 base from V and 9 from J, leaving 19 bases between them. The CDR3 has 16 amino acids. The CDR3 spells CASSLEVPGLESEQFF. CDR3 bases: TGTGCCAGCAGCTTAGAGGTTCCGGGGTTGGAGAGTGAGCAGTTCTTC.

This clonotype has a count of ten or more. This chain joins TRBV29-1 and TRBJ2-1; TRBD2 aligns across 12 bases. Losses at the gene ends were 5 bases for V and 4 bases for J; bases not matched to a gene: 12. The CDR3 runs 17 residues. Germline values: CDR1 SQVTM, CDR2 ANQGSEA. DNA for the CDR3: TGCAGCGTTACTCCTAGCGGGGGGGCTAGGTTATACAATGAGCAGTTCTTC. This gives the protein CSVTPSGGARLYNEQFF.

This clonotype was recorded a few times. This sequence joins TRBV6-2 or TRBV6-3 and TRBJ2-1; possible D gene TRBD1, 5 bases. CDR3 length: 16 amino acids. V gave up 5 bases and J gave up 3 bases, with 17 bases separating them. From germline, CDR1 is MNHEY and CDR2 SVGEGT. CDR3 in amino acids: CASSEQEPGLYNEQFF. The CDR3 DNA sequence: TGTGCCAGCAGTGAACAGGAACCTGGGCTCTACAATGAGCAGTTCTTC.

The chain links TRBV18 to TRBJ2-7; D uncertain. The ends were cut back, 3 bases at V and 2 bases at J, with 11 bases in the middle. The CDR3 is made up of 14 amino acids. In germline, CDR1 is KGHSH, CDR2 LQKENI. This CDR3 is CASSPPRYPYEQYF. CDR3 coding DNA: TGTGCCAGCTCACCCCCCAGGTATCCCTACGAGCAGTACTTC.

In the case of this clonotype: This CDR3 fails to terminate in the conserved phenylalanine or tryptophan, so it likely reflects a read error. The CDR3 region is CASSLIGRESGANVLTS. The CDR3 DNA reads as TGTGCCAGCAGTTTGATCGGCAGGGAGTCTGGGGCCAACGTCCTGACTTCC. The chain recombines TRBV12-3 or TRBV12-4 with TRBJ2-6; either TRBD1 or TRBD2 may supply D (5 bases each). Trimming left V 3 bases short and J 1 base short, with 13 bases between. The CDR3 covers 17 residues.

This clonotype was counted a few times. The rearrangement joins TRBV7-9 to TRBJ1-5; D might be TRBD1 (5 bases). The CDR3 extends over 15 amino acids. Germline-derived CDR1 and CDR2 are SEHNR and FQNEAQ (reference sequence). Trimming removed 1 base from V and 4 bases from J, with 11 bases in between. The CDR3 DNA sequence: TGTGCCAGCAGCTTAGGAGGCAGGGTAAATCAGCCCCAGCATTTT. It encodes CASSLGGRVNQPQHF. Full variable domain (rest looked up from reference TRBV7-9 and TRBJ1-5): DTGVSQNPRHKITKRGQNVTFRCDPISEHNRLYWYRQTLGQGPEFLTYFQNEAQLEKSRLLSDRFSAERPKGSFSTLEIQRTEQGDSAMYLCASSLGGRVNQPQHFGDGTRLSIL.

This clonotype has more than one count but fewer than ten. The rearrangement uses TRBV12-3 or TRBV12-4 and TRBJ2-1; D might be TRBD1 or TRBD2, each matching 5 bases. This CDR3 comprises 15 residues. V was trimmed by 5 bases and J by 7 bases, leaving 18 bases between them. This CDR3 reads CASSRWDDTVNEQFF. The CDR3 coding sequence is TGTGCCAGCAGTCGATGGGACGACACAGTGAATGAGCAGTTCTTC.

This clonotype came up many times. The CDR3 bases are TGTGCCAGCAGCGAGGGGGCAGATACGCAGTATTTT. Translation: CASSEGADTQYF. The V gene is TRBV7-3, the J gene TRBJ2-3; tentatively, D is TRBD1 (6 bases). Germline CDR1 SGHTA, CDR2 FQGTGA. This CDR3 is built from 12 residues. V dropped 5 bases and J dropped 4 bases, with 7 bases sitting between them. Full variable domain (remainder filled in from reference TRBV7-3 and TRBJ2-3): GAGVSQTPSNKVTEKGKYVELRCDPISGHTALYWYRQSLGQGPEFLIYFQGTGAADDSGLPNDRFFAVRPEGSVSTLKIQRTERGDSAVYLCASSEGADTQYFGPGTRLTVL.

This clonotype was seen a handful of times. The genes are TRBV19 and TRBJ1-1; no clear D. CDR1 is LNHDA and CDR2 is SQIVND in the germline V gene (reference sequence). Trimming shortened V by 6 bases and J by 10 bases, and 12 bases separated the two germline ends. The CDR3 length is 11 residues. The CDR3 spells CASSGFPGAFF. The DNA for the CDR3 is TGTGCCAGTAGCGGGTTTCCGGGAGCTTTCTTT.

In this sample, this clonotype turned up many times. V gene TRBV28 combines with J gene TRBJ2-4, with 9 bases that match TRBD2. V shed 7 bases and J 6 bases; nucleotides not matched to a gene: 7. The CDR3 is made up of 14 amino acids. Germline loops: CDR1 MDHEN, CDR2 SYDVKM. The chain's CDR3 is CASTERGVGNIQYF. CDR3 DNA sequence: TGTGCCAGCACCGAGCGGGGGGTTGGAAACATTCAGTACTTC.

This clonotype was seen only a few times. The chain has TRBV9 and TRBJ2-1; 7 bases match TRBD1. The CDR3 length is 16 residues. J was trimmed by 7 bases and V by 0 bases; bases with no gene match: 10. Germline CDR1 SGDLS, CDR2 YYNGEE. The CDR3 coding sequence is TGTGCCAGCAGCGTAGCTTTACAGGGGATGTGGAATGAGCAGTTCTTC. This codes for CASSVALQGMWNEQFF.

This CDR3 reads CASSPGLAVGPDTQYF. CDR3 sequence (DNA): TGTGCCAGCAGTCCAGGACTAGCGGTGGGCCCAGATACGCAGTATTTT. This sequence joins TRBV27 and TRBJ2-3, with 10 bases aligning to TRBD2. The germline CDR1 and CDR2 sequences are MNHEY and SMNVEV (reference sequence). The V gene end was trimmed by 5 bases and the J gene end by 4 bases; junction bases not matched to a gene: 9. The CDR3 spans 16 residues.

This clonotype has a single count. This may be a read error, as it is one base from a much larger clone. The rearrangement uses TRBV7-6 and TRBJ1-5, with a tentative D call TRBD1 (5 bases). Germline-derived CDR1 and CDR2 are SGHVS and FNYEAQ. This CDR3 contains 13 residues. The CDR3 sequence: CASSPGFGQHQHF. The DNA of the CDR3 is TGTGCCAGCAGTCCAGGGTTCGGGCAGCACCAGCATTTT. The variable domain in full, with the rest retrieved from reference TRBV7-6 and TRBJ1-5, is GAGVSQSPRYKVTKRGQDVALRCDPISGHVSLYWYRQALGQGPEFLTYFNYEAQQDKSGLPNDRFSAERPEGSISTLTIQRTEQRDSAMYRCASSPGFGQHQHFGDGTRLSIL.